The sequence of this T cell receptor (beta chain) was determined in a study of identifying expanded T cells in peripheral blood. Study results and caveats: About 1.3 clones differed between technical replicates, versus roughly 16 and 20 over time. Roughly two-week clone count variance significantly increased as total template count grew.

Collection occurred without any documented infections or immune events in donors. Regarding this clone: Antigen unknown.

Only in-frame clones appear in the TCRdb table, and some are missing; sequencing was by immunoSEQ multiplex PCR. The sample contains nearly 60,000 clones, roughly 89% of which appear only once. CDR1 is MNHEY and CDR2 is SVGAGI in the germline V gene. With 3 bases removed from V and 7 bases from J, the gap between germline ends came to 15 bases. This CDR3 comprises 14 residues. The chain combines TRBV6-5 with TRBJ2-5; D is possibly TRBD1 (6 bases). The receptor was derived from a person aged 18 to 70 in good health. Sequencing was carried out using blood. The chain's CDR3 is CASSYGQQEGTQYF. The CDR3 DNA follows: TGTGCCAGCAGTTATGGACAGCAAGAGGGGACCCAGTACTTC.